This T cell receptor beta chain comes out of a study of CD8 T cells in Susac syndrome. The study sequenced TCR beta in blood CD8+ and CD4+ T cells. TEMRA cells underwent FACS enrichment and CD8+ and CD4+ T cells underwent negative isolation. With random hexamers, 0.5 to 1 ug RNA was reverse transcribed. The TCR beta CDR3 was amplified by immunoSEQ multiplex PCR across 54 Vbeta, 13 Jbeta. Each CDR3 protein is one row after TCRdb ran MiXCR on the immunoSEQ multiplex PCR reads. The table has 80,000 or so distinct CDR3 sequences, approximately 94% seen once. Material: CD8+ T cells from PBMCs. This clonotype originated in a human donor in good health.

The CDR3 nucleotides read TGTGCCAGCAGTTTGGCCGGCTGGCGTCTAGCCAAAAACATTCAGTACTTC. It translates to CASSLAGWRLAKNIQYF. The rearrangement uses TRBV28 and TRBJ2-4, with D uncertain. The length of the CDR3 is 17 residues. Trimming removed 3 bases at V and 0 bases at J, with 15 bases between. The germline V gene has CDR1 MDHEN and CDR2 SYDVKM.